This T cell receptor (beta chain) was recovered during a study of blood T cell repertoires in COVID-19. Across the whole study: T cells, B-cell-depleted T cells, or PBMCs provided the cDNA or gDNA that served as material.

The CDR3 covers 12 residues. V lost 4 bases and J 6 bases, leaving 10 bases between the germline ends. Germline V lookup: CDR1 LGHDT, CDR2 YNNKEL (reference sequence). Only in-frame clones appear in the TCRdb table, and some are missing; sequencing was by immunoSEQ multiplex PCR. This sample has some 73,000 clones, with around 82% found just once. The V call is TRBV3-1 (or the pseudogene TRBV3-2), the J call TRBJ2-7, with D possibly matching TRBD2 (5 bases). Sequenced material: peripheral blood. This receptor was obtained from a human donor in a cohort sampled during active COVID-19. CDR3 sequence (DNA): TGTGCCAGCAGCCCCCCGGGGAGCGAGCAGTACTTC. As protein: CASSPPGSEQYF.